The sequence of this T cell receptor (beta chain) was determined in a study of blood T cell repertoires in COVID-19. Sequencing used immunoSEQ multiplex PCR; TCRdb keeps in-frame clones, though not all of them. Here the sample spans around 300,000 clones, roughly 87% being singletons. The germline V gene has CDR1 MNHEY and CDR2 SMNVEV (reference sequence). The CDR3 has 17 residues. V shed 2 bases and J shed 0 bases, with 14 bases lying between them. The clonotype was recovered from a human donor in a cohort sampled during active COVID-19. The V call is TRBV27, the J call TRBJ2-4; D possibly corresponds to TRBD2 (6 bases). Sequenced material: peripheral blood. The CDR3 here is CASSLVVPGLAKNIQYF. The CDR3 DNA reads TGTGCCAGCAGTTTAGTAGTTCCGGGACTAGCCAAAAACATTCAGTACTTC.